The subject of this entry is one TCR beta chain. This CDR3 region has 11 residues. Trimming pared 1 base from V and 7 bases from J, leaving 7 bases between. The germline V gene has CDR1 GTSNPN and CDR2 SVGIG (reference sequence). These data are taken from a study of blood T cell repertoires in COVID-19. In the authors' methods: Cell counts per sample came from amplifying reference gene primers. Method: immunoSEQ multiplex PCR; TCRdb's copy keeps in-frame clones and lacks some. The DNA gave D and trimming, while V, J and clone size come from that table. The sample consists of more than 90,000 clones, around 86% of them appearing once.

This TCR was recovered from a man between 65 and 85 years old with acute or convalescent COVID-19. What was sequenced was peripheral blood. The chain combines TRBV30 with TRBJ1-1; D not resolved. The CDR3 DNA reads TGTGCCTGGAGTGCCGGGATTGAAGCTTTCTTT. The encoded protein is CAWSAGIEAFF. The full variable domain, rest sourced from reference TRBV30 and TRBJ1-1, is SQTIHQWPATLVQPVGSPLSLECTVEGTSNPNLYWYRQAAGRGLQLLFYSVGIGQISSEVPQNLSASRPQDRQFILSSKKLLLSDSGFYLCAWSAGIEAFFGQGTRLTVV.